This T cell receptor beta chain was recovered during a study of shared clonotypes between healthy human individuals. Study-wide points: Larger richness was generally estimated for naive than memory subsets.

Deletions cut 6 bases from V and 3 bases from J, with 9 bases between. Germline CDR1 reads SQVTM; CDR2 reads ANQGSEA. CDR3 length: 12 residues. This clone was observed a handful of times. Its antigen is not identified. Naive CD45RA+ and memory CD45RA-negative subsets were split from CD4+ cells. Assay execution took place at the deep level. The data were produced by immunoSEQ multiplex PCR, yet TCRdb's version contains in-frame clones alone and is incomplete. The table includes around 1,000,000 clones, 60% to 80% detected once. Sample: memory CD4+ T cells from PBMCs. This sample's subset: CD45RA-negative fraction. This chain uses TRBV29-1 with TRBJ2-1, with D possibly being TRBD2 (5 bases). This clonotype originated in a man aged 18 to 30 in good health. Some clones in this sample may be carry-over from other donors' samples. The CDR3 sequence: CSVVRDYNEQFF. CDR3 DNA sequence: TGCAGCGTCGTCCGGGACTACAATGAGCAGTTCTTC.